This T cell receptor beta chain was sequenced for a study of tumor and adjacent non-tumor tissue in lung cancer. For the study at large: Some 3.9 million productive TCRbeta reads were obtained per sample on average.

No cell sorting was done before RNA was extracted from the tissue. The normal lung tissue was taken more than 3 cm from the tumor edge. TCRbeta libraries were built with three rounds of nested PCR, modified from ARM-PCR. TCRdb reprocessed the multiplex PCR reads with MiXCR, giving one entry per CDR3 protein. The sample includes tens of thousands of distinct CDR3 sequences, about 82% seen only once; the top ten take less than 60%. Remarks on this clonotype: A junction end diverges from the germline sequence, so it may reflect a read error.

This CDR3 has 16 residues. Germline CDR1 reads DFQATT; CDR2 reads SNEGSKA (reference sequence). The chain recombines TRBV20-1 with TRBJ2-3, with 8 bases that match TRBD2. Material: distant non-tumor lung tissue. This TCR was sampled from a man in his 60s with non-small cell lung cancer. The CDR3 DNA reads as TGCAGTGTTAGATTAGCGGGGTCTGCGTTCTCAGATACGCAGTATTTT. It is translated as CSVRLAGSAFSDTQYF.